This T cell receptor (beta chain) was sequenced during a study of T cells after yellow fever vaccination. Study-wide results and limits: Secondary responses were weaker yet peaked faster, day 5 versus 15.

V dropped 3 bases and J dropped 5 bases, with 13 bases sitting between them. This CDR3 contains 14 residues. Germline loops: CDR1 KGHSH, CDR2 LQKENI. For TCR, cDNA came from 5'RACE template switching, which added a universal primer site and UMIs. TCRdb recomputed calls from the 5' RACE reads with MiXCR, one row per CDR3 protein. The sample holds fewer than 400,000 distinct CDR3 sequences, 6.2% seen once. This clonotype was recorded at least ten times. What it binds is not known. The receptor comes from a man aged 30 to 39 who received the YFV17D yellow fever vaccine. The sample was PBMCs, taken 5 days after the yellow fever booster vaccination. The rearrangement joins TRBV18 to TRBJ1-2, with D uncertain. The chain's CDR3 is CASSPLPDAYGYTF. CDR3 nucleotides: TGTGCCAGCTCACCGTTGCCGGACGCGTATGGCTACACCTTC.